These T cell receptor beta chains were read from a single sample in a study of T cell responses to AZD1222 COVID-19 vaccine. Libraries were prepared by immunoSEQ multiplex PCR; TCRdb keeps only in-frame clonotypes and omits some of them. This table has tens of thousands of clones, more than 70% appearing once. Sequenced material: peripheral blood, taken on day 0 of AZD1222 vaccination. Every receptor here comes from an adult in good health. Both conserved end residues are part of each CDR3.

j_gene,v_gene,CDR3aa
TRBJ1-2,TRBV10-2,CASSNPGDGYTF
TRBJ1-5,TRBV18,CASSPFIVGTGLGSQPQHF
TRBJ2-7,TRBV7-9,CASSPEAGDYEQYF
TRBJ1-6,TRBV4-2,CASSRERLDNSPLHF
TRBJ1-4,TRBV15,CATSRGLSWRGEKLFF
TRBJ2-6,TRBV9,CASSEGGAGANVLTF
TRBJ2-1,TRBV5-1,CASSLEGGADEQFF
TRBJ2-7,TRBV10-1,CASSEGPGTAYEQYF
TRBJ1-2,TRBV7-2,CASSLDRGKTYGYTF
TRBJ2-6,TRBV5-1,CASSRREASGANVLTF
TRBJ2-2,TRBV30,CAWSPSGGAGGELFF
TRBJ1-3,TRBV7-2,CASSLNPTDRGGNTIYF
TRBJ2-6,TRBV7-2,CASKRGFSGANVLTF
TRBJ1-3,TRBV27,CASSAAGGAGNTIYF
TRBJ2-3,TRBV27,CASRGGSGSTPDTQYF
TRBJ2-2,TRBV7-6,CASSQPRGGLKGGELFF
TRBJ2-7,TRBV19,CASSPGIQSYEQYF
TRBJ1-2,TRBV30,CAWSVQGINYGYTF
TRBJ2-3,TRBV24-1,CATSDSTGTGGTDTQYF
TRBJ2-1,TRBV10-1,CASSPGTSGRGYEQFF
TRBJ2-3,TRBV5-1,CASSKQGGGSTDTQYF
TRBJ1-4,TRBV5-1,CASSLGHGNEKLFF
TRBJ1-1,TRBV20-1,CSAHRRTEAFF